Listed below are T cell receptor beta chains from one sample, sequenced in a study of blood T cell repertoires in COVID-19. Sequencing used immunoSEQ multiplex PCR; TCRdb keeps in-frame clones, though not all of them. The data show around 29,000 clones, 70% to 90% seen once. The material sequenced was peripheral blood. The source of these receptors is a woman at least 80 years old with COVID-19, enrolled during active disease. CDR3s leave out the opening cysteine and the closing phenylalanine or tryptophan. D genes are given only for firm matches.

v_gene	j_gene	d_gene	CDR3aa
TRBV5-1	TRBJ1-2	NA	ASSYDRLYGYT
TRBV7-2	TRBJ2-5	TRBD2	ASSLEQAGGGETQY
TRBV30	TRBJ2-5	TRBD2	ALRLAGGLETQY
TRBV18	TRBJ2-2	TRBD2	ASSPQTLAGNTGELF
TRBV5-1	TRBJ2-2	NA	ASSLRRGRVGELF
TRBV12-3/TRBV12-4	TRBJ2-5	NA	ASSLDSRETQY
TRBV5-8	TRBJ1-1	NA	ASSLVYGKSEAF
TRBV2	TRBJ2-5	NA	ASSGAGRQETQY
TRBV7-2	TRBJ1-4	NA	ASSFTGTTNEKLF
TRBV7-9	TRBJ2-5	NA	ASSLALFKRLQETQY
TRBV27	TRBJ1-6	NA	ASSFKEYSNSPLH
TRBV5-1	TRBJ2-6	TRBD1	ASATGAGANVLT
TRBV28	TRBJ1-5	TRBD1	ASRGTGWSNQPQH
TRBV24-1	TRBJ2-5	TRBD1	ATSDHGTGKQTQY
TRBV30	TRBJ1-4	NA	AWSGALRGEKLF
TRBV7-8	TRBJ2-2	NA	ASSLSGSTGELF
TRBV9	TRBJ1-6	TRBD1	ASSPRTGGGSPLH
TRBV5-1	TRBJ1-5	TRBD1	ASSPGQGSTNQPQH
TRBV10-3	TRBJ2-3	NA	AISESNSKTSTDTQY
TRBV2	TRBJ1-3	NA	ASSERQGSSGNTIY